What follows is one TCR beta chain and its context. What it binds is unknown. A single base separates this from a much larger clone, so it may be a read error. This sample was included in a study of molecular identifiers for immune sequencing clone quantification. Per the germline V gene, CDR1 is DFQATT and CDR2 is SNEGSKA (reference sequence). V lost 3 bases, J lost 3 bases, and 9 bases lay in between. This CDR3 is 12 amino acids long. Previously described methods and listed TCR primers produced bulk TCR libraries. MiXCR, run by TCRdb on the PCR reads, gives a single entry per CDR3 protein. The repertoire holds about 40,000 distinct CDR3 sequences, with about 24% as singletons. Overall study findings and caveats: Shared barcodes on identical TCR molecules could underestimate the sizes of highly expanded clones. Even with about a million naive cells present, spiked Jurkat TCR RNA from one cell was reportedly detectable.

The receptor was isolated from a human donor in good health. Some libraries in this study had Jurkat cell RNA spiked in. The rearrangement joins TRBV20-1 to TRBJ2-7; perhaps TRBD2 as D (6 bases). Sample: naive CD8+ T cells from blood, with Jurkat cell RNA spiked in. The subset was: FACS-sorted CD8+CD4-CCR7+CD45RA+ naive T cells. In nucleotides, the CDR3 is TGCAGTGCTAGGGGAGGTCTCTACGAGCAGTACTTC. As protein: CSARGGLYEQYF.